A single count supports the clone carrying this TCR beta chain. The source of the sample is a study of cytomegalovirus exposure and HLA in healthy donors. Study-level information: The same platform was used for the 120 or so validation repertoires as for the 600 to 700 first-cohort repertoires, as reported in a later analysis.

Profiling relied on immunoSEQ multiplex PCR, and the TCRdb table lists in-frame clones only, not all of them. In the table there are tens of thousands of clones, 95% of which are singletons. This clonotype originated in a woman younger than 35 in good health and CMV-seropositive. The sequencing sample was made of PBMCs.

The CDR3 here is CASTDEGTFNSPLHF. The CDR3 DNA sequence: TGTGCCAGCACCGACGAGGGGACATTTAATTCACCCCTCCACTTT. J is TRBJ1-6 and V is TRBV6-5, with TRBD1 as a possible D gene (6 bases). This CDR3 is built from 15 residues. Germline assignment: CDR1 MNHEY and CDR2 SVGAGI. V shed 7 bases and J shed 6 bases, with 16 bases lying between them.